Listed here are 26 T cell receptor beta chains from one sample, sequenced in a study of blood T cell repertoires in COVID-19. Here immunoSEQ multiplex PCR was the method, and the copy in TCRdb shows in-frame clones only, minus some. The top ten clones hold approximately 17% of a sample with 80,000 to 95,000 clones, approximately 89% of them seen once. The sample consisted of peripheral blood. These receptors were collected from a human donor in a cohort sampled during active COVID-19.

The chain joins TRBV19 to TRBJ1-5; a possible D gene is TRBD1 (5 bases). Germline V CDR1 and CDR2: LNHDA, SQIVND (reference sequence). V was cut by 2 bases and J by 1 base, with 9 bases left in between. This CDR3 is built from 15 residues. CDR3: CASSIQGMSNQPQHF. CDR3 sequence (DNA): TGTGCCAGTAGTATACAGGGAATGAGCAATCAGCCCCAGCATTTT.

This clone has more than one count but fewer than ten. The genes are TRBV19 and TRBJ2-2; D not resolved. V was cut by 9 bases and J by 5 bases, with 10 bases left in between. The V gene's germline CDR1 is LNHDA and CDR2 SQIVND (reference sequence). The CDR3 is 12 amino acids. CDR3 DNA: TGTGCCAGCCACCGAGCGACCGGGGAGCTGTTTTTT. Protein product: CASHRATGELFF. Complete variable domain (other parts from reference TRBV19 and TRBJ2-2): DGGITQSPKYLFRKEGQNVTLSCEQNLNHDAMYWYRQDPGQGLRLIYYSQIVNDFQKGDIAEGYSVSREKKESFPLTVTSAQKNPTAFYLCASHRATGELFFGEGSRLTVL.

This chain links TRBV6-1 with TRBJ1-2, with D perhaps matching TRBD1 (6 bases). The germline V gene has CDR1 MNHNS and CDR2 SASEGT. V lost 0 bases to trimming and J lost 6 bases, with 14 bases between them. This CDR3 comprises 15 residues. In DNA, the CDR3 is TGTGCCAGCAGTGAAGCTACTACAGGGCGGGATGGCTACACCTTC. Amino acids: CASSEATTGRDGYTF.

The chain has TRBV4-3 and TRBJ1-6; no firm D call. Germline CDR1 and CDR2: LGHNA and YSLEER. Trimming took off 0 bases at V and 7 bases at J, with 13 bases between the two ends. CDR3 size: 16 residues. CDR3 coding DNA: TGCGCCAGCAGCCAAGATCGCGGTGGTGGGAATTCACCCCTCCACTTT. Protein sequence: CASSQDRGGGNSPLHF.

The chain recombines TRBV5-1 with TRBJ2-2, with D possibly matching TRBD1 (6 bases). The CDR3 runs to 15 residues. V lost 4 bases and J lost 0, with 10 bases in between. Germline CDR1 and CDR2: SGHRS and YFSETQ. DNA for the CDR3: TGCGCCAGCAGCCGGGACACGACGAACACCGGGGAGCTGTTTTTT. This translates into CASSRDTTNTGELFF.

The J gene is TRBJ1-5, the V gene TRBV2; no definite D call. Trimming pared 3 bases from V and 7 bases from J, leaving 13 bases between. Germline V CDR1 and CDR2: SNHLY, FYNNEI. The CDR3 is made up of 14 amino acids. The CDR3 spells CASSDSIGSQPQHF. The CDR3 DNA reads TGTGCCAGCAGTGACTCGATAGGGAGCCAGCCCCAGCATTTT.

This chain links TRBV30 with TRBJ1-2; 10 nucleotides align to TRBD1. The CDR3 totals 13 residues. V trimming: 1 base; J trimming: 8 bases; junction bases outside the gene matches: 4. Germline loops: CDR1 GTSNPN, CDR2 SVGIG (reference sequence). This CDR3 reads CAWSGQGAEGYTF. For the CDR3, the DNA is TGTGCCTGGAGTGGACAGGGGGCGGAGGGCTACACCTTC.

This chain connects TRBV27 to TRBJ2-7; TRBD2 is a possible D gene (5 bases). The V gene's germline CDR1 is MNHEY and CDR2 SMNVEV (reference sequence). CDR3 length: 13 amino acids. The ends were cut back, 3 bases at V and 1 base at J, with 7 bases in the middle. The CDR3 sequence is CASSFTSSYEQYF. The CDR3 DNA sequence: TGTGCCAGCAGTTTCACTAGTTCCTACGAGCAGTACTTC.

The chain links TRBV7-7 to TRBJ1-4, with TRBD1 as a possible D gene (5 bases). Germline-derived CDR1 and CDR2 are SSHAT and FNYEAQ (reference sequence). The V gene lost 3 bases and the J gene lost 8 bases, with 13 bases spanning the gap. The CDR3 spans 14 residues. CDR3 coding DNA: TGTGCCAGCAGCTTTGTCAGGGCGAAGGAAAAACTGTTTTTT. Protein sequence: CASSFVRAKEKLFF. Variable domain in full (rest from reference TRBV7-7 and TRBJ1-4): GAGVSQSPRYKVTKRGQDVTLRCDPISSHATLYWYQQALGQGPEFLTYFNYEAQPDKSGLPSDRFSAERPEGSISTLTIQRTEQRDSAMYRCASSFVRAKEKLFFGSGTQLSVL.

The chain couples TRBV9 to TRBJ1-3, with a possible D match to TRBD1 (5 bases). The germline V gene has CDR1 SGDLS and CDR2 YYNGEE. This CDR3 is built from 15 residues. The germline V and J ends were trimmed by 0 bases and 2 bases, with 9 bases remaining between them. For the CDR3, the DNA is TGTGCCAGCAGCGTAGAATCAGGGCCTGGAAACACCATATATTTT. Translating it yields CASSVESGPGNTIYF.

The CDR3: CASKSGGGNGELFF. CDR3 sequence (DNA): TGTGCCAGCAAAAGCGGGGGAGGGAACGGGGAGCTGTTTTTT. The chain carries TRBV11-1 and TRBJ2-2; 8 positions agree with TRBD2. CDR3 length: 14 amino acids. Germline V CDR1 and CDR2: SGHAT, FQDESV (reference sequence). V lost 7 bases, J lost 7 bases, and 8 bases stayed unmatched.

This clone was detected a few times. This chain connects TRBV7-3 to TRBJ2-7, with 7 bases that match TRBD1. The CDR3 length is 14 residues. Germline V gene lookup returns CDR1 SGHTA and CDR2 FQGTGA. Trimming removed 5 bases from V and 0 bases from J; junction bases left unmatched: 4. The CDR3 DNA reads TGTGCCAGCAGCCCCCGACAGGGCTCCTACGAGCAGTACTTC. Its protein is CASSPRQGSYEQYF.

This clone has just a few counts. This chain joins TRBV4-1 and TRBJ1-1; D not certain. Trimming shortened V by 1 base and J by 5 bases, and 11 bases separated the two germline ends. The CDR3 extends over 14 amino acids. Germline-derived CDR1 and CDR2 are MGHRA and YSYEKL. CDR3 protein: CASSQGIAATEAFF. The CDR3, as DNA: TGCGCCAGCAGCCAAGGGATAGCAGCTACTGAAGCTTTCTTT.

This rearrangement joins TRBV7-3 to TRBJ2-1; D is possibly TRBD2 (6 bases). Trimming removed 0 bases at V and 10 bases at J, with 13 bases between. Germline assignment: CDR1 SGHTA and CDR2 FQGTGA. This CDR3 contains 14 residues. DNA of the CDR3: TGTGCCAGCAGCTTAACGGGCGGGGAAAGGGAGCAGTTCTTC. It specifies CASSLTGGEREQFF.

The gene calls are TRBV7-8 and TRBJ1-5; the match to TRBD1 covers 9 bases. The length of the CDR3 is 17 residues. Germline V gene sequence: CDR1 SGHVS, CDR2 FQNEAQ. V lost 5 bases to trimming and J lost 2 bases; unmatched junction nucleotides: 10. CDR3 protein: CASSAFTGGRGNQPQHF. The CDR3 bases are TGTGCCAGCAGCGCATTTACAGGGGGCCGGGGCAATCAGCCCCAGCATTTT.

This chain links TRBV6-1 with TRBJ2-3; possible D gene TRBD1, 6 bases. Germline values: CDR1 MNHNS, CDR2 SASEGT. V was cut by 3 bases and J by 0 bases, with 10 bases left in between. CDR3 size: 15 residues. CDR3 region: CASSDLRGSTDTQYF. Here the CDR3 DNA reads TGTGCCAGCAGTGACCTCAGGGGAAGCACAGATACGCAGTATTTT.

CDR3: CATSTDPNQPQHF. For the CDR3, the DNA is TGTGCCACCAGCACAGATCCAAATCAGCCCCAGCATTTT. V usage is TRBV15 and J usage is TRBJ1-5; D is unresolved. V was clipped by 4 bases and J by 4 bases, with 8 bases between them. The CDR3 loop spans 13 amino acids. Germline-derived CDR1 and CDR2 are LNHNV and YYDKDF (reference sequence).

The V and J genes are TRBV15 and TRBJ1-5; weak D call: TRBD1 (5 bases). Germline assignment: CDR1 LNHNV and CDR2 YYDKDF (reference sequence). V gave up 5 bases and J gave up 0 bases, with 14 bases separating them. The CDR3 contains 16 residues. The DNA for the CDR3 is TGTGCCACCAGCCTTATCCAGGGTGATAGCAATCAGCCCCAGCATTTT. Its translation is CATSLIQGDSNQPQHF.

This clone was picked up a small number of times. The chain couples TRBV7-8 to TRBJ1-5; the D gene is possibly TRBD1 (5 bases). V was trimmed by 0 bases and J by 2 bases, leaving 17 bases between them. This CDR3 spans 18 amino acids. The germline CDR1 and CDR2 sequences are SGHVS and FQNEAQ. For the CDR3, the DNA is TGTGCCAGCAGCTTAGCTGCGACGGGCGGGGCGGGCAATCAGCCCCAGCATTTT. Its translation is CASSLAATGGAGNQPQHF.

This rearrangement joins TRBV6-6 to TRBJ2-7; 9 nucleotides agree with TRBD1. There are 13 residues in the CDR3. CDR1 is MNHNY and CDR2 is SVGAGI in the germline V gene (reference sequence). V lost 6 bases and J lost 5; bases outside the gene matches: 5. The CDR3 bases are TGTGCCAGCAGGACAGGGGGATATGACGAGCAGTACTTC. Translating gives CASRTGGYDEQYF.

The chain employs TRBV10-1 and TRBJ1-2; unclear D gene. This CDR3 region has 12 residues. Germline V gene sequence: CDR1 WNHNN, CDR2 SYGVQD (reference sequence). With 11 bases removed from V and 4 bases from J, the gap between germline ends came to 14 bases. Here the CDR3 reads CAPGGSLYGYTF. The CDR3, as DNA: TGCGCCCCCGGAGGCAGCCTCTATGGCTACACCTTC.

The chain carries TRBV6-5 and TRBJ1-2; 10 bases match TRBD1. Per germline, CDR1 MNHEY and CDR2 SVGAGI. CDR3 length equals 13 residues. The V and J ends lost 6 bases and 6 bases, in that order; junction bases with no gene match: 4. The CDR3 DNA reads as TGTGCCAGCAGGTCAGGGACAGGGGATGGCTACACCTTC. This gives the protein CASRSGTGDGYTF.

The genes are TRBV29-1 and TRBJ1-1; no reliable D call. Trimming took 6 bases from V and 3 from J, leaving 20 bases between them. The CDR3 is 15 amino acids. CDR1 and CDR2 from the germline V gene are SQVTM and ANQGSEA. The CDR3 DNA is TGCAGCGTCCCCCCGCAGGAGACTACCTACACTGAAGCTTTCTTT. This codes for CSVPPQETTYTEAFF.

The chain couples TRBV7-3 to TRBJ2-3; 9 bases align to TRBD2. The germline CDR1 and CDR2 sequences are SGHTA and FQGTGA. The CDR3 has 15 amino acids. V was clipped by 5 bases and J by 2 bases; unmatched bases: 5. CDR3 sequence reads: CASSISGGLTDTQYF. For the CDR3, the DNA is TGTGCCAGCAGCATTAGCGGGGGCCTCACAGATACGCAGTATTTT.

This chain links TRBV5-4 with TRBJ2-3; a possible D gene is TRBD2 (7 bases). V lost 7 bases and J lost 4, with 16 bases in between. The CDR3 runs 14 residues. Germline loops: CDR1 SGHNT, CDR2 YYREEE (reference sequence). The CDR3, as DNA: TGTGCCAGCGAGAGGGGGGGGTCATCAGATACGCAGTATTTT. Encoded protein: CASERGGSSDTQYF.

V usage is TRBV21-1 and J usage is TRBJ1-3. TRBV21-1 is tagged as a pseudogene. The CDR3 runs to 15 residues. The CDR3 here is CASGDWRGSGNTIYF. DNA for the CDR3: TGTGCCAGCGGGGACTGGAGGGGCTCTGGAAACACCATATATTTT.